The 18 T cell receptor beta chains below were found in one sample sequenced in a study of T cells in localized non-small cell lung cancer. The assay was immunoSEQ multiplex PCR, and TCRdb's table has in-frame clones only and misses some. The sample yields 20,000 or so clones, around 83% seen once. The sequencing used peripheral blood, collected before any cancer treatment. Receptors originate from a man between 40 and 70 years old with stage I lung adenocarcinoma.

The chain uses TRBV6-5 and TRBJ2-7; 11 nucleotides agree with TRBD2. The trim removed 4 bases at V and 1 base at J, leaving 6 bases unmatched. The CDR3 is 16 amino acids. Germline V gene data show CDR1 as MNHEY and CDR2 as SVGAGI. This chain's CDR3 is CASSSAGLAESYEQYF. In DNA form, the CDR3 reads TGTGCCAGCAGTTCCGCGGGACTAGCGGAATCCTACGAGCAGTACTTC.

Only one count was recorded for this clone. The chain is built from TRBV28 and TRBJ2-7; D may match TRBD1 or TRBD2 (5 bases each). This CDR3 region has 15 residues. Per the germline V gene, CDR1 is MDHEN and CDR2 is SYDVKM. Trimming took 4 bases from V and 5 from J, leaving 18 bases between them. The CDR3 sequence is CASSSFRWGKDEQYF. The CDR3 DNA reads as TGTGCCAGCAGTTCCTTCCGGTGGGGGAAGGACGAGCAGTACTTC.

The chain employs TRBV9 and TRBJ1-3, with D perhaps TRBD1 (6 bases). The length of the CDR3 is 18 residues. Germline V gene lookup returns CDR1 SGDLS and CDR2 YYNGEE. Trimming removed 3 bases at V and 1 base at J, with 20 bases between. CDR3 sequence reads: CASSDRKGGMISGNTIYF. CDR3 bases: TGTGCCAGCAGCGACCGTAAAGGGGGGATGATATCTGGAAACACCATATATTTT.

This chain connects TRBV10-2 to TRBJ2-2; TRBD2 is a possible D gene (5 bases). Germline CDR1 and CDR2: WSHSY and SAAADI. V gave up 2 bases and J gave up 3 bases, with 16 bases separating them. There are 17 residues in the CDR3. This CDR3 reads CASSELRLAVDTGELFF. In nucleotides, the CDR3 is TGCGCCAGCAGTGAGCTTCGGCTAGCTGTCGACACCGGGGAGCTGTTTTTT.

CDR3 in amino acids: CASSPRSWVKSSYEQYF. In DNA, the CDR3 is TGTGCCAGCAGCCCGCGTTCTTGGGTCAAAAGCTCCTACGAGCAGTACTTC. J is TRBJ2-7 and V is TRBV21-1. TRBV21-1 is designated a pseudogene. CDR3 length equals 17 residues.

The genes are TRBV6-5 and TRBJ2-7; D is ambiguous. The germline V gene has CDR1 MNHEY and CDR2 SVGAGI. This CDR3 spans 12 amino acids. V was shortened by 8 bases and J by 1 base, with 9 bases between the two germline ends. The CDR3 sequence: CASQRASYEQYF. The CDR3 coding sequence is TGTGCCAGCCAGCGCGCTTCCTACGAGCAGTACTTC.

The chain joins TRBV6-5 to TRBJ1-1; D is ambiguous. Trimming removed 5 bases from V and 5 bases from J, with 9 bases in between. Germline V lookup: CDR1 MNHEY, CDR2 SVGAGI. This CDR3 has 12 residues. The CDR3 nucleotides read TGTGCCAGCAGTCAGCCGGGGACTGAAGCTTTCTTT. Translating it yields CASSQPGTEAFF.

The V call is TRBV7-9, the J call TRBJ2-7; D possibly corresponds to TRBD2 (6 bases). The V gene's germline CDR1 is SEHNR and CDR2 FQNEAQ (reference sequence). V lost 5 bases and J lost 7, with 9 bases in between. This CDR3 spans 11 amino acids. This chain's CDR3 is CASSPGGEQYF. The CDR3 nucleotides read TGTGCCAGCAGCCCTGGAGGGGAGCAGTACTTC.

This CDR3 is CASSLHGTSGESRSDTQYF. The CDR3 DNA reads as TGTGCCAGCAGCCTCCATGGGACTAGCGGGGAATCAAGGTCAGATACGCAGTATTTT. V usage is TRBV21-1 and J usage is TRBJ2-3; TRBD2, the table's D call, lacks a check against the DNA. TRBV21-1 is an annotated pseudogene. The CDR3 contains 19 residues.

V and J are TRBV28 and TRBJ2-5; TRBD2 might be the D (6 bases). Germline V gene sequence: CDR1 MDHEN, CDR2 SYDVKM. This CDR3 is 14 amino acids long. Trimming stripped 3 bases from V and 2 bases from J, with 10 bases between. CDR3 protein: CASSFGGSQETQYF. CDR3 nucleotides: TGTGCCAGCAGTTTTGGGGGGTCTCAAGAGACCCAGTACTTC.

The V gene is TRBV30, the J gene TRBJ1-6; D unresolved. CDR3 length equals 16 residues. Germline CDR1 reads GTSNPN; CDR2 reads SVGIG (reference sequence). V lost 8 bases and J 6 bases, leaving 23 bases between the germline ends. CDR3 protein: CAHSTGHLIGNSPLHF. The CDR3 DNA is TGTGCCCACTCGACCGGGCATCTCATCGGTAATTCACCCCTCCACTTT.

This chain uses TRBV28 with TRBJ2-7; TRBD2 matches at 9 bases. The J segment lost 0 bases and the V segment lost 3 bases, leaving 9 bases of the junction unmatched. The CDR3 spans 17 residues. The germline gives CDR1 MDHEN, CDR2 SYDVKM. As DNA, the CDR3 is TGTGCCAGCAGTTTTACTAGCGGGTTTTCACCCTCCTACGAGCAGTACTTC. Encoded protein: CASSFTSGFSPSYEQYF.

The J gene is TRBJ1-1, the V gene TRBV6-6, with 7 bases fitting TRBD1. Germline CDR1 and CDR2: MNHNY and SVGAGI (reference sequence). The CDR3 totals 14 residues. The V and J ends lost 5 bases and 0 bases, in that order; junction bases with no gene match: 3. The CDR3: CASSEGAMNTEAFF. Here the CDR3 DNA reads TGTGCCAGCAGTGAGGGGGCGATGAACACTGAAGCTTTCTTT.

Concerning this clone itself: Its ends do not fully match the called genes, so a read error is possible. The CDR3 sequence is CASSLAEGAGEQYF. The CDR3, as DNA: TGTGCTAGCAGCTTAGCGGAGGGGGCAGGCGAGCAGTACTTC. V gene TRBV7-7 combines with J gene TRBJ2-7, with D tentatively TRBD1 (7 bases). Germline CDR1 SSHAT, CDR2 FNYEAQ (reference sequence). This CDR3 is 14 amino acids long. Supplemented by reference TRBV7-7 and TRBJ2-7, the full variable domain reads GAGVSQSPRYKVTKRGQDVTLRCDPISSHATLYWYQQALGQGPEFLTYFNYEAQPDKSGLPSDRFSAERPEGSISTLTIQRTEQRDSAMYRCASSLAEGAGEQYFGPGTRLTVT.

This clone has more than one count but fewer than ten. For the CDR3, the DNA is TGTGCCAGCAGTGCAGACCAGCTCCCCAGGGGAGATGAGCAGTTCTTC. The encoded protein is CASSADQLPRGDEQFF. J is TRBJ2-1 and V is TRBV2; maybe TRBD1 (6 bases). The CDR3 is made up of 16 amino acids. V lost 4 bases to trimming and J lost 8 bases, with 21 bases between them. Germline loops: CDR1 SNHLY, CDR2 FYNNEI.

This clone was found a few times. This sequence joins TRBV7-3 and TRBJ1-1; 7 bases agree with TRBD1. This CDR3 is built from 15 residues. Trimming cost V 0 bases and J 6 bases; bases outside gene matches: 7. Germline V gene data show CDR1 as SGHTA and CDR2 as FQGTGA. The CDR3 loop reads CASSLTPNRGAEAFF. The DNA for the CDR3 is TGTGCCAGCAGCTTAACCCCCAACAGGGGAGCTGAAGCTTTCTTT. The full variable domain, rest sourced from reference TRBV7-3 and TRBJ1-1, is GAGVSQTPSNKVTEKGKYVELRCDPISGHTALYWYRQSLGQGPEFLIYFQGTGAADDSGLPNDRFFAVRPEGSVSTLKIQRTERGDSAVYLCASSLTPNRGAEAFFGQGTRLTVV.

The rearrangement links TRBV14 to TRBJ1-2; TRBD1 aligns across 7 bases. Trimming at V came to 2 bases and at J to 8 bases, leaving 8 bases not matched to a gene. This CDR3 comprises 14 residues. Per the germline V gene, CDR1 is SGHDN and CDR2 is FVKESK. CDR3 sequence (DNA): TGTGCCAGCAGCCAACGAATGACAGGGTTCGGCTACACCTTC. As protein: CASSQRMTGFGYTF. Variable domain in full (rest from reference TRBV14 and TRBJ1-2): EAGVTQFPSHSVIEKGQTVTLRCDPISGHDNLYWYRRVMGKEIKFLLHFVKESKQDESGMPNNRFLAERTGGTYSTLKVQPAELEDSGVYFCASSQRMTGFGYTFGSGTRLTVV.

The chain uses TRBV28 and TRBJ2-4; D perhaps matches TRBD2 (6 bases). CDR3 length: 15 amino acids. The V end lost 3 bases, the J end lost 1 base, and 10 bases lay between the germline ends. The germline V gene encodes CDR1 MDHEN and CDR2 SYDVKM. CDR3 loop: CASSFGGMAKNIQYF. CDR3 DNA sequence: TGTGCCAGCAGTTTTGGGGGGATGGCCAAAAACATTCAGTACTTC.